This paragraph reports one T cell receptor beta chain. Its antigen is unknown. No base quality values were provided; no much bigger clone lies one nucleotide off. Library method: 5' RACE. Sequenced on an Illumina HiSeq 2500. A second PCR of roughly 7 to 11 cycles was performed with a sample-barcoded 5' primer and a J-beta primer mix. A unique molecular identifier was introduced onto each TCR beta cDNA molecule by a template-switch 5' adaptor carrying 12 random nucleotides. Each sample yielded at least 2.5 million CDR3-containing paired-end reads. All of the RNA was converted into first-strand cDNA using the Mint cDNA synthesis kit, with a TRBC-specific oligonucleotide serving as the primer. Following uracil-DNA glycosylase treatment, a first 18-cycle PCR with universal primers M1SS and BC2_uni_R was performed on all cDNA. Processing in the source paper ran as follows. For normalization, 1 million high-quality reads were randomly selected from each sample, with every read carrying a distinct molecular identifier. Reads with shared molecular identifiers were discarded instead of being binned into consensus sequences. MiTCR, run with a Q25 quality threshold and the strictest error-elimination algorithm, handled CDR3 identification, clonotype clustering and error correction. Lower-bound total TCR beta diversity was estimated with a nonparametric unseen species model using Euler transformation. The raw public data were reprocessed by TCRdb itself: fastp quality trimming at Q25, MiXCR clonotype calling, in-frame beta chains only. For every CDR3 protein sequence, its rows merge into one entry that carries the most common genes and DNA. The V and J calls and clone size are TCRdb's, not the authors'. Present in this sample are roughly 1,800,000 distinct CDR3 sequences, around 48% of which were seen just once. Approximately 2% of the sample comes from the top ten.

This sample is part of a study of blood T cells in healthy people across ages (dated by TCRdb to 2014 to 2015). Background on the whole study: In model experiments, roughly one uniquely barcoded TCR beta cDNA molecule per two T cells was captured by template switching. To track age-related changes in TCR beta repertoire diversity, the study relied on deep sequencing normalized with unique cDNA molecular identifiers. The donors were divided into four age groups: young (average roughly 15 years), middle-aged (about 41), aged (about 62) and long-lived (around 87). Donors of different ages were randomly distributed across sequencing lanes to avoid experimental bias. Two additional independent replicas of 1 million unique cDNA reads from the same blood draw were analyzed for two donors (one aged 18 to 30 and one aged 80 or older). Overall results and qualifications from the work: The long-lived group showed more naive CD4+ T cells, fewer expanded clones and increased TCR diversity than the aged group, suggesting age selection. Observed TCR beta diversity correlated strongly with the percentage of naive T cells measured by flow cytometry. Bulk unsorted PBMC profiling prevented conclusive comparison of naive and antigen-experienced compartments. Observed TCR beta diversity per million T cells fell roughly linearly with age, and a significant reduction was already apparent by age around 40. Estimates of total diversity from one million sequenced T cells were regarded as lower bounds and underestimates. The CMV infection status of donors was not known, potentially confounding age-related changes in expanded clonotypes.

Systemically healthy Caucasian individuals from Russia, 35 to 40 in total and aged about 6 to 95 years, were included as donors. Approximately 9 milliliters of peripheral blood were collected from each donor into EDTA-treated Vacutainer tubes. Ficoll-Paque density-gradient centrifugation was used to isolate PBMCs, with at least 7 million obtained per sample. Trizol reagent was used to extract total RNA from PBMCs, with at least 6 micrograms per sample. The percentages of naive CD45RAhigh/CD27high T cells were determined by flow cytometry on a PBMC aliquot from every donor. From its cysteine to its phenylalanine, the CDR3 spans 12 amino acids. The sequence is cut down to CDR3 DNA, 36 bases in frame from base 1. CDR1 DFQATT and CDR2 SNEGSKA were looked up in the germline V gene (reference sequence). Deletion took 5 bases off V and 7 bases off J, with a span of 9 bases between the germline ends.

Input material: blood. This receptor chain uses TRBV20-1 and TRBJ1-6; the D gene assignment is ambiguous. This clonotype was sampled from a middle-aged woman in good health. The sequenced DNA is TGCAGTGCTCGGACGTGGAATTCACCCCTCCACTTT. Protein translation: CSARTWNSPLHF.